These 8 T cell receptor beta chains share one sample of origin, sequenced in a study of blood T cells in healthy people across ages. Alongside a J-beta primer mix, a sample-barcoded 5' primer served in a second PCR lasting 7 to 11 cycles. From the 5' RACE reads, TCRdb called clonotypes with MiXCR, one entry per CDR3 protein. The top ten hold about 32% of the sample, which has about 680,000 distinct CDR3 sequences, over 45% seen once. Sequences were obtained from blood. Receptors originate from a woman aged 60 to 75 in good health.

The chain employs TRBV9 and TRBJ2-7, with D possibly TRBD2 on 5 matching bases. The V end lost 2 bases, the J end lost 6 bases, and 9 bases lay between the germline ends. CDR1 and CDR2 from the germline V gene are SGDLS and YYNGEE. The CDR3 covers 12 residues. In DNA form, the CDR3 reads TGTGCCAGCAGCGTGCTAGCTGGCGAGCAGTACTTC. Its protein is CASSVLAGEQYF. Full variable domain (remainder filled in from reference TRBV9 and TRBJ2-7): DSGVTQTPKHLITATGQRVTLRCSPRSGDLSVYWYQQSLDQGLQFLIQYYNGEERAKGNILERFSAQQFPDLHSELNLSSLELGDSALYFCASSVLAGEQYFGPGTRLTVT.

The V and J genes are TRBV5-1 and TRBJ1-4; D is unclear. Trimming stripped 0 bases from V and 3 bases from J, with 12 bases between. The CDR3 is made up of 16 amino acids. The V gene's germline CDR1 is SGHRS and CDR2 YFSETQ. DNA for the CDR3: TGCGCCAGCAGCTTGGAGCTTTCCGGGTCTAATGAAAAACTGTTTTTT. It codes for CASSLELSGSNEKLFF.

This chain joins TRBV29-1 and TRBJ1-2, with D possibly being TRBD1 (6 bases). Deletions cut 7 bases from V and 4 bases from J, with 16 bases between. Germline V lookup: CDR1 SQVTM, CDR2 ANQGSEA. The CDR3 runs to 13 residues. CDR3 sequence (DNA): TGCAGCGCATGGACAGAGGGGGTCTATGGCTACACCTTC. Protein product: CSAWTEGVYGYTF.

CDR3 in amino acids: CASSLGQPNYEQYF. The CDR3 nucleotides read TGTGCCAGCAGCCTGGGACAGCCTAATTACGAGCAGTACTTC. The rearrangement uses TRBV28 and TRBJ2-7; 7 positions match TRBD1. The ends lost 6 bases at V and 4 bases at J; junction bases unmatched: 9. Germline values: CDR1 MDHEN, CDR2 SYDVKM. The CDR3 has 14 residues.

This clonotype was detected only a few times. The V gene is TRBV4-3, the J gene TRBJ2-1; no firm D call. The CDR3 has 13 amino acids. The V gene lost 0 bases and the J gene lost 9 bases, with 9 bases spanning the gap. CDR1 and CDR2 from the germline V gene are LGHNA and YSLEER. For the CDR3, the DNA is TGCGCCAGCAGCCAAGATATAGTTGGTGAGCAGTTCTTC. It encodes CASSQDIVGEQFF.

The gene calls are TRBV7-3 and TRBJ2-7, with D perhaps matching TRBD2 (6 bases). This CDR3 contains 15 residues. V lost 6 bases and J lost 0, with 15 bases in between. Germline assignment: CDR1 SGHTA and CDR2 FQGTGA. The CDR3 here is CASSPAGQPSYEQYF. In DNA form, the CDR3 reads TGTGCCAGCAGTCCAGCGGGCCAACCCTCCTACGAGCAGTACTTC.

This clonotype was found once. This chain uses TRBV6-6 with TRBJ1-1; D is undetermined. V gave up 0 bases and J gave up 1 base, with 12 bases separating them. The germline V gene encodes CDR1 MNHNY and CDR2 SVGAGI (reference sequence). This CDR3 has 16 residues. The CDR3 region is CASSYSAERWNTEAFF. The CDR3 nucleotides are TGTGCCAGCAGTTACTCGGCAGAAAGGTGGAACACTGAAGCTTTCTTT.

This sequence joins TRBV5-1 and TRBJ2-1, with TRBD1 as a possible D gene (5 bases). V lost 0 bases and J lost 4, with 8 bases in between. The CDR3 is 14 residues long. Per germline, CDR1 SGHRS and CDR2 YFSETQ. CDR3 loop: CASSLDPGYNEQFF. CDR3 nucleotides: TGCGCCAGCAGCTTGGATCCAGGGTACAATGAGCAGTTCTTC.